The present entry profiles one T cell receptor beta chain with its context. TCRdb's table, derived via immunoSEQ multiplex PCR, lists solely in-frame clones and lacks some. The sample lists about 120,000 clones, 75% to 80% occurring once. This entry comes from a study of blood T cell repertoires in COVID-19. About the study: COVID-19 samples collected from the United States, Italy and Spain covered acute and convalescent phases. PBMCs, B-cell-depleted T cells, or T cells were the source of the cDNA or gDNA that made up the material.

Sequencing was done on a sample of peripheral blood. The clonotype originates from a human donor in a cohort sampled during active COVID-19.

The CDR3 here is CASTYGYPTGNTIYF. The CDR3 nucleotides read TGTGCCAGTACCTATGGTTATCCCACTGGAAACACCATATATTTT. The chain links TRBV19 to TRBJ1-3; D uncertain. The CDR3 loop spans 15 amino acids. Germline V CDR1 and CDR2: LNHDA, SQIVND (reference sequence). Trimming removed 7 bases from V and 2 bases from J, with 15 bases in between. Variable domain in full (rest from reference TRBV19 and TRBJ1-3): DGGITQSPKYLFRKEGQNVTLSCEQNLNHDAMYWYRQDPGQGLRLIYYSQIVNDFQKGDIAEGYSVSREKKESFPLTVTSAQKNPTAFYLCASTYGYPTGNTIYFGEGSWLTVV.